This T cell receptor (beta chain) is drawn from a study of T cells in Graves' hyperthyroidism and ophthalmopathy. In the study overall: Specimen type is peripheral blood, collected at initial diagnosis prior to any treatment. Findings of the study overall: Most thyroid clonotypes expanded above 0.001 were also detected in blood.

Notes on this clonotype: The antigen remains undetermined.

The TCR beta CDR3 regions underwent amplification using RNA transcripts as the source. When the TCR CDR3 underwent first-round RT-PCR, the HTBI primer set was used. TCRdb ran MiXCR on the multiplex PCR reads and lists one entry per CDR3 protein. Of hundreds of thousands of distinct CDR3 sequences listed, 15% to 17% are singletons. The CDR3 is 17 amino acids. Germline CDR1 MNHNS, CDR2 SASEGT. V shed 4 bases and J 4 bases; nucleotides not matched to a gene: 14. Newly diagnosed hyperthyroidism, duration under 2 months, in patients aged 18 to 65. Each 10 ml fresh peripheral blood draw supplied the PBMCs. This receptor was taken from a woman aged 18-30 years with Graves' hyperthyroidism. The chain links TRBV6-1 to TRBJ2-7; 9 bases map to TRBD2. Sequencing used blood. The CDR3 sequence is CASSARVTSGFSYEQYF. CDR3 coding DNA: TGTGCCAGCAGTGCGCGCGTGACTAGCGGATTTTCTTACGAGCAGTACTTC.